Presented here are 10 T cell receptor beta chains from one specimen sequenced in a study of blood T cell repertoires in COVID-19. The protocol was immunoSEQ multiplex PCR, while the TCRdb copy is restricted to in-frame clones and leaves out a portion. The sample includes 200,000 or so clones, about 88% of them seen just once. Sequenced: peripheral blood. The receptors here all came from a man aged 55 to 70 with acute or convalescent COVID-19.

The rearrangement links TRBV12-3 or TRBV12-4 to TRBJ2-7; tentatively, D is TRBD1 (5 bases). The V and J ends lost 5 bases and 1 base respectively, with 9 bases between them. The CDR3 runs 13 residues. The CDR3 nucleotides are TGTGCCAGCAGTACACAGGTTTCCTACGAGCAGTACTTC. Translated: CASSTQVSYEQYF.

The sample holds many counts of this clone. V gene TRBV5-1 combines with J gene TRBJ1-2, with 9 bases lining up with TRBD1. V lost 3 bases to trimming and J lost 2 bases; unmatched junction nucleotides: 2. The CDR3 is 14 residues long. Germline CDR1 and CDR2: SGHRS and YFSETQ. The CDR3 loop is CASSSGQGNYGYTF. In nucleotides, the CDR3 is TGCGCCAGCAGCTCAGGACAGGGGAACTATGGCTACACCTTC.

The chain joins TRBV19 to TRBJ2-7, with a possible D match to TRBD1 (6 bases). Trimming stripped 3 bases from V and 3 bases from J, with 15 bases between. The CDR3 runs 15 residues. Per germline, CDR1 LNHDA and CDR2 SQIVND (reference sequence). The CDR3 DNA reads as TGTGCCAGTAGTATGTGGCAGGGGCGAATCTACGAGCAGTACTTC. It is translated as CASSMWQGRIYEQYF.

CDR3 DNA: TGTGCCAGCAGCGGCCGGGACAGGGGGATGGGCACTGAAGCTTTCTTT. Translation: CASSGRDRGMGTEAFF. This chain uses TRBV21-1 with TRBJ1-1; the table's D call, TRBD1, was not checked against the DNA. TRBV21-1 is annotated as a pseudogene. The CDR3 totals 16 residues.

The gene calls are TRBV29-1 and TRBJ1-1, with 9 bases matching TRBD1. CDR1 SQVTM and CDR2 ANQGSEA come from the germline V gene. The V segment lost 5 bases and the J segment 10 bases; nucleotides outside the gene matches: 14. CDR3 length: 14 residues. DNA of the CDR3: TGCAGCGTTCCAAAACAGGGGGCGTTCTCGGGAGCTTTCTTT. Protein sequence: CSVPKQGAFSGAFF.

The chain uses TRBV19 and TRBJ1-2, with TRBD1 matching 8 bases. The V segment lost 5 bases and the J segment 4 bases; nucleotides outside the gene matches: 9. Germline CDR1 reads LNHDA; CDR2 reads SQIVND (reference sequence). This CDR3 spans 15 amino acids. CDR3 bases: TGTGCCAGTAGTCCAGAGACAGGGGCCAGCTATGGCTACACCTTC. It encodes CASSPETGASYGYTF.

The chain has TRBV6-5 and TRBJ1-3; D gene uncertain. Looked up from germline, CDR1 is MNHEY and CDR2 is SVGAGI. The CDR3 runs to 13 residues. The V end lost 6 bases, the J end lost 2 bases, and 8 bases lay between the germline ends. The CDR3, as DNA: TGTGCCAGCAGGCCCGAGCCTGGAAACACCATATATTTT. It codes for CASRPEPGNTIYF.

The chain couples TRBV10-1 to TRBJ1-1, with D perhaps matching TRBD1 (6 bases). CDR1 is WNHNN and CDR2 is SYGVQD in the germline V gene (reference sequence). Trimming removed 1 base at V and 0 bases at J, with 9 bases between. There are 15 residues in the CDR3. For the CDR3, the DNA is TGCGCCAGCAGTGAGTTTCGGACAGTGAACACTGAAGCTTTCTTT. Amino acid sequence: CASSEFRTVNTEAFF.

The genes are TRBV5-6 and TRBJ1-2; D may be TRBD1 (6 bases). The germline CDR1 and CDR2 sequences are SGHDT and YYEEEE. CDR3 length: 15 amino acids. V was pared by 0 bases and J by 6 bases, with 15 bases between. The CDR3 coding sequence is TGTGCCAGCAGCTTGGGAGGGGACAAGGTCGATGGCTACACCTTC. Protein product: CASSLGGDKVDGYTF.

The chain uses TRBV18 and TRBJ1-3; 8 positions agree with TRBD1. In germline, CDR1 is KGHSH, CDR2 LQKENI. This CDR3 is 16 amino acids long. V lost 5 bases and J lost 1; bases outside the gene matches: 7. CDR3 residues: CASSSDRERSGNTIYF. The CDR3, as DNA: TGTGCCAGCTCATCGGACAGGGAAAGATCTGGAAACACCATATATTTT.